This T cell receptor (beta chain) is drawn from a study of blood T cell repertoires in COVID-19. At the level of the study: Acute and convalescent COVID-19 samples came from the United States, Italy and Spain. T cells, B-cell-depleted T cells, or PBMCs provided the cDNA or gDNA that served as material.

This clone was recorded a few times. In the original analysis: Amplification from reference gene primers served as the basis for estimated nucleated cell counts. Method: immunoSEQ multiplex PCR; TCRdb's copy keeps in-frame clones and lacks some. That table is the source of V, J and clone size, and D and trimming were worked out from the DNA. Of hundreds of thousands of clones detected, roughly 90% appear once; the ten largest clones hold over 1.3%. In germline, CDR1 is LGHNA, CDR2 YNFKEQ. Trimming cost V 0 bases and J 5 bases, with 10 bases left between them. This CDR3 comprises 15 residues. V is TRBV4-2 and J is TRBJ1-4; D is possibly TRBD1 (6 bases). This TCR came from a woman aged 25 to 39 with active or convalescent COVID-19. Input material: peripheral blood. The CDR3 DNA sequence: TGTGCCAGCAGCCAAGATAGGACAGCGAATGAAAAACTGTTTTTT. It translates to CASSQDRTANEKLFF.